This is a list of T cell receptor beta chains from one sample in a study of CD8 T cells in ankylosing spondylitis. Via MiXCR, TCRdb re-called the 5' RACE reads, giving one row per CDR3 protein. Among 250,000 or so distinct CDR3 sequences, roughly a tenth were seen once, and the ten largest hold 2.5% to 3%. Sequences were obtained from blood, either unsorted or a sorted T cell fraction (not recorded which). These receptors were obtained from a male donor with ankylosing spondylitis or in good health (not recorded which). The CDR3 runs from the conserved cysteine through the conserved F or W. Fields, in order: D gene, J gene, V gene, clone size, CDR3 DNA, CDR3 protein. A D gene is named only where the DNA matches it firmly. Clone sizes are given selectively: once, few, many, or a class where the clone is expanded.

d_gene: TRBD2; j_gene: TRBJ2-7; v_gene: TRBV7-2; abundance: many; CDR3nt: TGTGCCAGCAGCTTAGCGGTGAGCCGAGCGGGGGGGAGCTCCTACGAGCAGTACTTC; CDR3aa: CASSLAVSRAGGSSYEQYF
d_gene: NA; j_gene: TRBJ2-1; v_gene: TRBV12-3/TRBV12-4; abundance: many; CDR3nt: TGTGCCAGCAGTCCGGTATGGGGAATGGAAAACAATGAGCAGTTCTTC; CDR3aa: CASSPVWGMENNEQFF
d_gene: TRBD1; j_gene: TRBJ2-5; v_gene: TRBV24-1; abundance: many; CDR3nt: TGTGCCACCAGTGATTCGACAGGGTCTGGCGAGACCCAGTACTTC; CDR3aa: CATSDSTGSGETQYF
d_gene: NA; j_gene: TRBJ2-5; v_gene: TRBV3-1; abundance: many; CDR3nt: TGTGCCAGCAGCCAAGGTGGCAGGGTTAGGGAGACCCAGTACTTC; CDR3aa: CASSQGGRVRETQYF
d_gene: TRBD1; j_gene: TRBJ1-1; v_gene: TRBV15; abundance: NA; CDR3nt: TGTGCCACCAGCCGAGACAGGGTGTTGAACACTGAAGCTTTCTTT; CDR3aa: CATSRDRVLNTEAFF
d_gene: NA; j_gene: TRBJ1-2; v_gene: TRBV12-3/TRBV12-4; abundance: many; CDR3nt: TGTGCCAGCAGTAGGGGGTCAGGAGCACCGTATGGCTACACCTTC; CDR3aa: CASSRGSGAPYGYTF
d_gene: NA; j_gene: TRBJ2-2; v_gene: TRBV4-1; abundance: many; CDR3nt: TGCGCCAGCAGCCAAGATGGCCTGCCCCTCACCGGGGAGCTGTTTTTT; CDR3aa: CASSQDGLPLTGELFF
d_gene: NA; j_gene: TRBJ2-1; v_gene: TRBV9; abundance: NA; CDR3nt: TGTGCCAGCAGCGAGCCCCCGGTGCGCAATGAGCAGTTCTTC; CDR3aa: CASSEPPVRNEQFF
d_gene: NA; j_gene: TRBJ1-2; v_gene: TRBV3-1; abundance: many; CDR3nt: TGTGCCAGCAGCCAAGAAGGATGGATGGTTGGCTACACCTTC; CDR3aa: CASSQEGWMVGYTF
d_gene: NA; j_gene: TRBJ2-1; v_gene: TRBV5-1; abundance: many; CDR3nt: TGCGCCAGCAGCCCCGACTCGCCATCTTACAATGAGCAGTTCTTC; CDR3aa: CASSPDSPSYNEQFF
d_gene: TRBD2; j_gene: TRBJ2-1; v_gene: TRBV18; abundance: NA; CDR3nt: TGTGCCAGCTCACAAACCCTAGCGGGAGGCTCAAGCTCCTACAATGAGCAGTTCTTC; CDR3aa: CASSQTLAGGSSSYNEQFF
d_gene: NA; j_gene: TRBJ2-7; v_gene: TRBV11-3; abundance: few; CDR3nt: TGTGCCAGCAGGGTAACAGGGGGGGAGTACGAGCAGTACTTC; CDR3aa: CASRVTGGEYEQYF
d_gene: NA; j_gene: TRBJ2-3; v_gene: TRBV20-1; abundance: many; CDR3nt: TGCAGTGCTAGAGACCGGCGACGCGCTAGCACAGATACGCAGTATTTT; CDR3aa: CSARDRRRASTDTQYF
d_gene: TRBD1; j_gene: TRBJ2-3; v_gene: TRBV30; abundance: NA; CDR3nt: TGTGCCTGGACCCCGGGACAGGGGGCAAGAGATACGCAGTATTTT; CDR3aa: CAWTPGQGARDTQYF
d_gene: NA; j_gene: TRBJ1-1; v_gene: TRBV7-2; abundance: NA; CDR3nt: TGTGCCAGCAGAACGGTTGGGGTGAACACTGAAGCTTTCTTT; CDR3aa: CASRTVGVNTEAFF
d_gene: TRBD2; j_gene: TRBJ2-3; v_gene: TRBV3-1; abundance: few; CDR3nt: TGTGCCAGCAGCCAAGATAGGGGACTAGCGGGAGGACCTCCATATACGCAGTATTTT; CDR3aa: CASSQDRGLAGGPPYTQYF
d_gene: NA; j_gene: TRBJ2-1; v_gene: TRBV20-1; abundance: many; CDR3nt: TGCAGTGCTAGAGCCCCGGGGGCTGAGCAGTTCTTC; CDR3aa: CSARAPGAEQFF
d_gene: NA; j_gene: TRBJ2-4; v_gene: TRBV7-9; abundance: many; CDR3nt: TGTGCCAGCAGCTTAGGAGGGGCGGGAATTCAGTACTTC; CDR3aa: CASSLGGAGIQYF
d_gene: TRBD1; j_gene: TRBJ2-5; v_gene: TRBV6-1; abundance: few; CDR3nt: TGTGCCAGCAGGCGCCGGGACAGCGGCCAAGAGACCCAGTACTTC; CDR3aa: CASRRRDSGQETQYF
d_gene: NA; j_gene: TRBJ2-3; v_gene: TRBV10-3; abundance: many; CDR3nt: TGTGCCATCAGTGAGTCGTCGCCAGATACGCAGTATTTT; CDR3aa: CAISESSPDTQYF
d_gene: TRBD2; j_gene: TRBJ2-1; v_gene: TRBV12-3/TRBV12-4; abundance: many; CDR3nt: TGTGCCAGCAGTTTAGCGCTAAGGACTAGCGGGAGTTTTGAGCAGTTCTTC; CDR3aa: CASSLALRTSGSFEQFF
d_gene: NA; j_gene: TRBJ2-7; v_gene: TRBV4-2; abundance: many; CDR3nt: TGTGCCAGCAGCCAAGTAGGCTCCTACGAGCAGTACTTC; CDR3aa: CASSQVGSYEQYF
d_gene: TRBD2; j_gene: TRBJ2-7; v_gene: TRBV3-1; abundance: many; CDR3nt: TGTGCCAGCAGCCAAGGACCGACTAGCGGGGGCTCCTACGAGCAGTACTTC; CDR3aa: CASSQGPTSGGSYEQYF
d_gene: NA; j_gene: TRBJ2-1; v_gene: TRBV12-5; abundance: many; CDR3nt: TGTGCTAGTGGTTCCCCGACCCAGCTGGGGGGCGAGCAGTTCTTC; CDR3aa: CASGSPTQLGGEQFF